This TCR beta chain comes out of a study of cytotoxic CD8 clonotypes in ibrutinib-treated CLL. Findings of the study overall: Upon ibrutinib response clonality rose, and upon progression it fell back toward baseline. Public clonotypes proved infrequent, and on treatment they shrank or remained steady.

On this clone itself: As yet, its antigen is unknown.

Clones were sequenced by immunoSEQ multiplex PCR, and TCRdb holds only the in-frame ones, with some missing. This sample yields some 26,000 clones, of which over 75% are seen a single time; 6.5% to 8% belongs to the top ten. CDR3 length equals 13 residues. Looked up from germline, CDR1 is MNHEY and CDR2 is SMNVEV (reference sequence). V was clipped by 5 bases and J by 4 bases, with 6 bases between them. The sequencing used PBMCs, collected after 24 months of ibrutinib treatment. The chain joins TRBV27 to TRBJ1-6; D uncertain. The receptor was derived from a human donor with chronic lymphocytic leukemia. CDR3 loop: CASSQPYNSPLHF. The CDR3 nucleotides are TGTGCCAGCAGTCAACCATATAATTCACCCCTCCACTTT.